The T cell receptor (beta chain) under discussion was sequenced for a study of cytomegalovirus exposure and HLA in healthy donors. The table lists this clone with a count of one. With 60 Vbeta and 13 Jbeta primers, the PCR was carried out. Only in-frame clones appear in the TCRdb table, and some are missing; sequencing was by immunoSEQ multiplex PCR. The sample lists about 180,000 clones, around 76% occurring once. The germline V gene has CDR1 SGHTA and CDR2 FQGTGA. Germline trimming cut 5 bases from V and 0 bases from J; bases unmatched to any gene: 4. CDR3 length: 15 amino acids. This sequence originates from a man in his forties or fifties in good health and CMV-seronegative. The V gene is TRBV7-3, the J gene TRBJ2-3, with TRBD2 matching over 8 bases. Sequencing was done on a sample of PBMCs. CDR3: CASSPTSGSTDTQYF. In DNA form, the CDR3 reads TGTGCCAGCAGCCCAACTAGCGGTAGCACAGATACGCAGTATTTT.